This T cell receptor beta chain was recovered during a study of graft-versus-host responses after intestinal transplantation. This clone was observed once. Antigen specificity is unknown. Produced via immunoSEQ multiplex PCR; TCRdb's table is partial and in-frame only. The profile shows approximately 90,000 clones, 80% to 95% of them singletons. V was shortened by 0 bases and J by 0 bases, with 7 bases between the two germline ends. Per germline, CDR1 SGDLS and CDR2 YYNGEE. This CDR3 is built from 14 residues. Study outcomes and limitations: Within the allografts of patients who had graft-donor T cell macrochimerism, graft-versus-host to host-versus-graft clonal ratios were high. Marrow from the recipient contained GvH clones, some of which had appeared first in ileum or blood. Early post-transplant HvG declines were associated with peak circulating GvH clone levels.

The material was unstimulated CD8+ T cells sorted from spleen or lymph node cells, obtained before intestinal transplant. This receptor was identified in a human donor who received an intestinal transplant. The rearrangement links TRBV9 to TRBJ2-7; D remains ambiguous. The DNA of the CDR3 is TGTGCCAGCAGCGTAGCTGACGTCTCCTACGAGCAGTACTTC. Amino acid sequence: CASSVADVSYEQYF.